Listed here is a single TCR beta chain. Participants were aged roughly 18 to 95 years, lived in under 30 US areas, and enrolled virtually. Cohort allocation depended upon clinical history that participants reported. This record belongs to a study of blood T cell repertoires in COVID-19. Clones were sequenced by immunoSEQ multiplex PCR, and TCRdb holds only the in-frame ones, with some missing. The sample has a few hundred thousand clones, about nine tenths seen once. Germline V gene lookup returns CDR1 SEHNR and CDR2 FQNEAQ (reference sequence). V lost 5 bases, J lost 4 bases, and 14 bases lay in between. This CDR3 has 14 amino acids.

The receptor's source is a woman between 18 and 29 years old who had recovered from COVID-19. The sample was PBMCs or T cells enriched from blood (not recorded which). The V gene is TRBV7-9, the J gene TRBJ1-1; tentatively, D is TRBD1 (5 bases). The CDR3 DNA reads TGTGCCAGCAGCCAACCCGGGGGGGGCACTGAAGCTTTCTTT. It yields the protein CASSQPGGGTEAFF.